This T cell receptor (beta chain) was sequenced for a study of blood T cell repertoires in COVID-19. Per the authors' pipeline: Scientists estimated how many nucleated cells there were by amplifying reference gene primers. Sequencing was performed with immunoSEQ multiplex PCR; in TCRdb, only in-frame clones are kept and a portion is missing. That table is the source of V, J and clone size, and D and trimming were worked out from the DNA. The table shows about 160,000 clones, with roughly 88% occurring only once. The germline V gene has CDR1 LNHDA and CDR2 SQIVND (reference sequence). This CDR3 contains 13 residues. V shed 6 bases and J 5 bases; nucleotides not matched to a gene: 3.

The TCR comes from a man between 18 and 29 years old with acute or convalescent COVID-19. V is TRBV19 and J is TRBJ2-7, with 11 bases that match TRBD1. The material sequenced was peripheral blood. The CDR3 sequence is CASSRDRGDEQYF. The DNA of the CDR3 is TGTGCCAGTAGCCGGGACAGGGGGGACGAGCAGTACTTC.